These T cell receptor beta chains were read from a single sample in a study of cytomegalovirus exposure and HLA in healthy donors. Here immunoSEQ multiplex PCR was the method, and the copy in TCRdb shows in-frame clones only, minus some. Here the sample table reports about 64,000 clones. Sequencing was done on a sample of PBMCs. Receptors were obtained from a woman younger than 35 in good health and CMV-seronegative. Both conserved end residues are part of each CDR3. D genes are given only for firm matches.

TRBJ2-7,-,TRBV11-2,CASSLGQLYEQYF,TGTGCCAGCAGCTTAGGACAGCTCTACGAGCAGTACTTC
TRBJ1-2,-,TRBV2,CASSEGGGYGYTF,TGTGCCAGCAGTGAGGGAGGGGGTTATGGCTACACCTTC
TRBJ1-1,TRBD1,TRBV25-1,CASGDLTGAVNTEAFF,TGTGCCAGCGGGGATTTGACAGGGGCTGTGAACACTGAAGCTTTCTTT
TRBJ2-7,-,TRBV6-6,CASSLQGPEQYF,TGTGCCAGCAGTCTCCAGGGTCCCGAGCAGTACTTC
TRBJ2-7,TRBD2,TRBV25-1,CASSTQTGGGEQYF,TGTGCCAGCAGTACCCAGACCGGGGGGGGCGAGCAGTACTTC
TRBJ2-7,TRBD2,TRBV6-1,CASSAAPPRLAVYEQYF,TGTGCCAGCAGTGCAGCTCCTCCTCGACTAGCGGTCTACGAGCAGTACTTC
TRBJ2-7,TRBD2,TRBV2,CASSPTSATYEQYF,TGTGCCAGCAGCCCCACTAGCGCAACCTACGAGCAGTACTTC
TRBJ2-7,TRBD2,TRBV7-3,CASSSSGPGEQYF,TGTGCCAGCAGTAGTAGCGGGCCGGGCGAGCAGTACTTC
TRBJ1-2,-,TRBV10-3,CAISESGGGSYGYTF,TGTGCCATCAGTGAGTCGGGCGGCGGGTCCTATGGCTACACCTTC
TRBJ2-3,TRBD2,TRBV29-1,CSVAASGRDTQYF,TGCAGCGTTGCTGCTAGCGGGAGGGATACGCAGTATTTT
TRBJ1-1,-,TRBV5-1,CASSLELGEDTEAFF,TGCGCCAGCAGCTTGGAGTTGGGGGAGGACACTGAAGCTTTCTTT
TRBJ2-7,-,TRBV6-1,CASSEEAGTPYEQYF,TGTGCCAGCAGTGAAGAGGCGGGGACTCCCTACGAGCAGTACTTC
TRBJ2-3,-,TRBV4-1,CASSLGTGTDTQYF,TGCGCCAGCAGCCTCGGGACTGGCACAGATACGCAGTATTTT
TRBJ2-5,-,TRBV29-1,CSVAPGGIQETQYF,TGCAGCGTTGCCCCAGGGGGGATACAAGAGACCCAGTACTTC
TRBJ2-7,-,TRBV27,CASSLSVRGGGSGEQYF,TGTGCCAGCAGTTTATCGGTACGAGGGGGGGGGAGTGGCGAGCAGTACTTC
TRBJ1-3,TRBD1,TRBV29-1,CSVDQGAGNTIYF,TGCAGCGTGGACCAGGGGGCTGGAAACACCATATATTTT
TRBJ1-1,TRBD1,TRBV5-1,CASSQGQGGNTEAFF,TGCGCCAGCAGTCAAGGACAGGGGGGGAACACTGAAGCTTTCTTT
TRBJ1-1,-,TRBV11-2,CASSPFGMNTEAFF,TGTGCCAGCAGCCCGTTCGGGATGAACACTGAAGCTTTCTTT
TRBJ1-5,TRBD1,TRBV11-3,CASSADRAQPQHF,TGTGCCAGCAGCGCCGACAGGGCTCAGCCCCAGCATTTT
TRBJ2-7,TRBD1,TRBV25-1,CASSEGRQGAYEQYF,TGTGCCAGCAGTGAAGGGCGACAGGGGGCCTACGAGCAGTACTTC
TRBJ2-6,TRBD1,TRBV9,CASSGGDRRANVLTF,TGTGCCAGCAGCGGAGGGGACAGGCGGGCCAACGTCCTGACTTTC
TRBJ2-7,-,TRBV14,CASSQEAGETYEQYF,TGTGCCAGCAGCCAAGAGGCAGGGGAGACCTACGAGCAGTACTTC
TRBJ1-1,TRBD1,TRBV25-1,CASSKVTGSMNTEAFF,TGTGCCAGCAGTAAGGTGACAGGGAGCATGAACACTGAAGCTTTCTTT
TRBJ2-5,TRBD2,TRBV29-1,CSVAGSGGSGETQYF,TGCAGCGTTGCGGGTAGCGGGGGGTCCGGGGAGACCCAGTACTTC
TRBJ2-1,-,TRBV29-1,CSVGGSSYNEQFF,TGCAGCGTTGGCGGGTCCTCCTACAATGAGCAGTTCTTC
TRBJ1-2,TRBD1,TRBV5-1,CASGPEGASGYTF,TGCGCCAGCGGACCAGAGGGGGCGAGTGGCTACACCTTC
TRBJ1-2,-,TRBV28,CASSFTAYGYTF,TGTGCCAGCAGTTTCACAGCTTATGGCTACACCTTC
TRBJ1-5,-,TRBV27,CASSLGGGSNQPQHF,TGTGCCAGCAGTTTAGGGGGGGGTAGCAATCAGCCCCAGCATTTT
TRBJ2-3,-,TRBV19,CASSDGLRVGTDTQYF,TGTGCCAGTAGTGACGGACTCCGGGTAGGCACAGATACGCAGTATTTT
TRBJ2-4,TRBD1,TRBV7-9,CASSTGQGGASKNIQYF,TGTGCCAGCAGCACCGGACAGGGAGGTGCCTCCAAAAACATTCAGTACTTC
TRBJ1-2,-,TRBV6-5,CASSYSFAGASQGYTF,TGTGCCAGCAGTTACTCCTTCGCGGGGGCAAGTCAGGGCTACACCTTC
TRBJ2-3,-,TRBV6-6,CASSFSGSTDTQYF,TGTGCCAGCAGTTTTTCGGGAAGCACAGATACGCAGTATTTT